In its sample, the clone carrying this TCR beta chain was seen many times. The record originates from a study of Ad26.COV2.S vaccination and SARS-CoV-2 variants. TCRdb's table, derived via immunoSEQ multiplex PCR, lists solely in-frame clones and lacks some. The sample includes about 680,000 clones, roughly 90% of them seen just once. V was trimmed by 3 bases and J by 0 bases, leaving 6 bases between them. The V gene's germline CDR1 is WNHNN and CDR2 SYGVQD (reference sequence). CDR3 length equals 13 residues. Treatment in this sample: about 20 received Ad26.COV2.S at low or high dose, single or two shots; about 5 received placebo; per-sample allocation not given. The investigators took samples on day 63 after the first vaccine or placebo injection. Ad26.COV2.S expressed prefusion-stabilized spike from the original Wuhan strain.

V gene TRBV10-1 combines with J gene TRBJ2-7, with D uncertain. Sample: peripheral blood, taken in a trial of Ad26.COV2.S vaccine versus placebo. This receptor was taken from a person aged 18-65 years who received the Ad26.COV2.S COVID-19 vaccine or a placebo. This chain's CDR3 is CASSERISYEQYF. CDR3 nucleotides: TGCGCCAGCAGTGAACGGATCTCCTACGAGCAGTACTTC.